The entry below describes one TCR beta chain. Its antigen is unknown. Qualities for individual bases were not recorded, and no much larger clone is one base off. This sample is drawn from a study of T cell repertoires in cytomegalovirus infection (dated by TCRdb to between 2018 and 2020). Notes on the research overall: The HLA type of each donor mattered for the analysis, because public TCR beta signatures pointed to carriage of CMV infection along with the matching HLA type. The paper as a whole reports these results and caveats: In the ex vivo response, HLA-C-restricted CMV-specific TCR beta clonotypes were dominant, and in two of eight donors the single most frequent clonotype came from this HLA-C-restricted group. In both this cohort and an independent roughly 350-donor cohort, the cumulative frequency of public TCR beta family members distinguished carriers of CMV infection plus the relevant HLA type.

Data came from an Illumina HiSeq 1500. Through fastp at Q25 and MiXCR, TCRdb rebuilt clones from the public reads, retaining in-frame beta chains. Each CDR3 protein gets just one entry, which takes the most common genes and DNA from the rows behind it. The sample data list some 450,000 distinct CDR3 sequences, and about 33% of these were observed just once. The ten most abundant clones make up approximately 15% of the sample. Source material: PBMCs. This sequence was found in a human donor in good health (CMV status not recorded). Some clones in this sample may be carry-over from other donors' samples.

The CDR3 sequence is CAGTDVRGDTQYF. In nucleotide form, the sequence is TGTGCCGGGACAGACGTCCGTGGAGATACGCAGTATTTT. The chain couples TRBV5-4 to TRBJ2-3; TRBD1 matches 7 bases in the middle. CDR1 and CDR2 (SGHNT, YYREEE) derive from the germline V gene (reference sequence). V is trimmed back by 10 bases and J by 5 bases, and the junction contains 10 bases that no gene match accounts for. There are 13 amino acids in the CDR3, from cysteine to phenylalanine inclusive. Here the CDR3 DNA is all that survives: 39 bases in frame from base 1.